The present T cell receptor beta chain was sequenced within a study of blood T cell repertoires in COVID-19. Across the whole study: Whether acute or convalescent, the COVID-19 samples came from the United States, Italy and Spain. From T cells, B-cell-depleted T cells, or PBMCs came the material, which was cDNA or gDNA.

Per the original methods: Amplifying reference gene primers gave estimates of nucleated cell counts. Libraries were prepared by immunoSEQ multiplex PCR; TCRdb keeps only in-frame clonotypes and omits some of them. The DNA gave D and trimming, while V, J and clone size come from that table. This sample yields about 78,000 clones, of which around 86% are seen a single time; 4.9% belongs to the top ten. Looked up from germline, CDR1 is MDHEN and CDR2 is SYDVKM. The CDR3 covers 14 residues. Deletions cut 2 bases from V and 7 bases from J, with 12 bases between. V gene TRBV28 combines with J gene TRBJ1-5, with TRBD1 as a possible D gene (5 bases). Material for sequencing was peripheral blood. The origin of this receptor is a middle-aged man with active or convalescent COVID-19. CDR3 residues: CASSLTARGQPQHF. The CDR3 region has the DNA TGTGCCAGCAGTTTAACAGCTAGGGGACAGCCCCAGCATTTT. Full variable domain (outside the CDR3, taken from reference TRBV28 and TRBJ1-5): DVKVTQSSRYLVKRTGEKVFLECVQDMDHENMFWYRQDPGLGLRLIYFSYDVKMKEKGDIPEGYSVSREKKERFSLILESASTNQTSMYLCASSLTARGQPQHFGDGTRLSIL.